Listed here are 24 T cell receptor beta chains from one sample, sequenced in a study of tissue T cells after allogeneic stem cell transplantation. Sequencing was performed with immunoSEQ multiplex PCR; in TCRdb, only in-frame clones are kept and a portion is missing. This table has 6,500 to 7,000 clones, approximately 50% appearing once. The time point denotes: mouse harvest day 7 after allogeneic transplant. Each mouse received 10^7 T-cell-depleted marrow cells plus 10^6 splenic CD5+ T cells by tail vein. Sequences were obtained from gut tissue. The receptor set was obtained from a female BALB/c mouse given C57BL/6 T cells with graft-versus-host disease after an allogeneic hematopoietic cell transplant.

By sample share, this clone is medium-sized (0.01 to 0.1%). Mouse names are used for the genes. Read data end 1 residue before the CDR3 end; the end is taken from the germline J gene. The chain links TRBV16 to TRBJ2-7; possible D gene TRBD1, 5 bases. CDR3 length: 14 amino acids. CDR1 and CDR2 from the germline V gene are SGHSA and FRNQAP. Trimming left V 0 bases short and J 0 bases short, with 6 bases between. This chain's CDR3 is CASSLEGDSYEQYF. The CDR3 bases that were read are TGTGCAAGCAGCTTAGAAGGGGACTCCTATGAACAGTAC.

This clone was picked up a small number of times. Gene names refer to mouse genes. CDR3 region: CASSLHSANTEVFF. The CDR3 DNA, read in part, is TGTGCCAGCAGTCTACACAGTGCAAACACAGAAGTCTTC. The rearrangement joins TRBV26 to TRBJ1-1, with no clear D. The read terminates 1 residue ahead of where the CDR3 ends, so the germline J gene completes it. Germline V gene sequence: CDR1 KGHPV, CDR2 FQNQEV (reference sequence). CDR3 length: 14 amino acids. Trimming removed 3 bases at V and 0 bases at J, with 8 bases between.

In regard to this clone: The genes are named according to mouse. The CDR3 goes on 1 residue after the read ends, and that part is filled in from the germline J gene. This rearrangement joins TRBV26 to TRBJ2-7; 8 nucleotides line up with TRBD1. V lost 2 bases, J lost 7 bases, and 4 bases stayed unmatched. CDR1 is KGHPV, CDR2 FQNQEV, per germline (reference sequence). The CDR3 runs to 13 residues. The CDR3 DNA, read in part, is TGTGCCAGCAGTCTGCGACAGGGGTGGGAACAGTAC. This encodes CASSLRQGWEQY. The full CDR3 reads CASSLRQGWEQYF.

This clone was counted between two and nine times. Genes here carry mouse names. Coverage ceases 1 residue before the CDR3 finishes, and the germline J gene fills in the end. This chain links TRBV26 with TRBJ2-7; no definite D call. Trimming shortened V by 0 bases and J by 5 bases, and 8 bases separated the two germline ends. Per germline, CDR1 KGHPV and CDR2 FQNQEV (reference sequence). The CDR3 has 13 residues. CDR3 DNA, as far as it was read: TGTGCCAGCAGTCTGTCATACCAGAATGAACAGTAC. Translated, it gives CASSLSYQNEQY. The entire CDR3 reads CASSLSYQNEQYF.

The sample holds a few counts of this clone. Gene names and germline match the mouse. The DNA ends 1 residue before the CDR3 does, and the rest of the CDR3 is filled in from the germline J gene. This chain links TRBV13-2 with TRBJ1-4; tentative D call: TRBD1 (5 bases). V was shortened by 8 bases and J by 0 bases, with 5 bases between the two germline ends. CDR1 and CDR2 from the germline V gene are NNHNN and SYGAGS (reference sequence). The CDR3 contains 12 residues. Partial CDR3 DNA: TGTGCCAGACAGGTTTCCAACGAAAGATTATTT. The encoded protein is CARQVSNERLF. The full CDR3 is CARQVSNERLFF.

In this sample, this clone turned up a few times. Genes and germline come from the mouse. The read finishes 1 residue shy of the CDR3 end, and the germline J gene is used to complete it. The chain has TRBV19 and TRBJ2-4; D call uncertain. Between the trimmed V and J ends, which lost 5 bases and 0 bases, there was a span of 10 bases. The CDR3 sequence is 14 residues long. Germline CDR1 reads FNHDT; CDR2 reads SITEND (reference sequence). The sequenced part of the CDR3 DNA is TGTGCCAGCAGGGCGAGGAATAGTCAAAACACCTTGTAC. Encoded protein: CASRARNSQNTLY. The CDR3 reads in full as CASRARNSQNTLYF.

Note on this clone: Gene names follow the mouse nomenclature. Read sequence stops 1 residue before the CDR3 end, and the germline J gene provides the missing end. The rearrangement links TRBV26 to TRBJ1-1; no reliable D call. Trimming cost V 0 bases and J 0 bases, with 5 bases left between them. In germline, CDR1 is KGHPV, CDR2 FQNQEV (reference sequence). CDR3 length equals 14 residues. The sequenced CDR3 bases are TGTGCCAGCAGTCTGTCACAAGCAAACACAGAAGTCTTC. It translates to CASSLSQANTEVF. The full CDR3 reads CASSLSQANTEVFF.

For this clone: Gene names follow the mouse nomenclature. The sequenced part of the CDR3 DNA is TGTGCCAGCAGTCCGGGACAGTCCACCGGGCAGCTCTAC. It yields the protein CASSPGQSTGQLY. The entire CDR3 sequence reads CASSPGQSTGQLYF. V gene TRBV26 combines with J gene TRBJ2-2, with TRBD1 identical over 7 bases. The read ends 1 residue shy of where the CDR3 ends; the end is completed using the germline J gene. Germline V gene data show CDR1 as KGHPV and CDR2 as FQNQEV (reference sequence). The V and J ends lost 4 bases and 4 bases, in that order; junction bases with no gene match: 3. The CDR3 sequence is 14 residues long.

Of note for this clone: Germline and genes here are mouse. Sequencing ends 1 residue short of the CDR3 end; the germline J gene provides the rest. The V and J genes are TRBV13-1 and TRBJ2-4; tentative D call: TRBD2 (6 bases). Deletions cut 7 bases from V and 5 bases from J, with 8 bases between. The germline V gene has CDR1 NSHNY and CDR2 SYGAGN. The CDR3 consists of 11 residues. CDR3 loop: CASGGGNTLYF. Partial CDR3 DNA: TGTGCCAGCGGTGGGGGAAACACCTTGTAC.

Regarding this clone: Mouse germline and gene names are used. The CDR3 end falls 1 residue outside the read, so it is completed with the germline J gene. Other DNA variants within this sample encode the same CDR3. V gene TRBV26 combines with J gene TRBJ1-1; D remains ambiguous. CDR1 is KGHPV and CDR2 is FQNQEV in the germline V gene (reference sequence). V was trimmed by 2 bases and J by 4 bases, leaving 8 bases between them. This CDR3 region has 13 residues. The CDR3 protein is CASSLGQGTEVFF. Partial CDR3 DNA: TGTGCCAGCAGTCTGGGGCAAGGCACAGAAGTCTTC.

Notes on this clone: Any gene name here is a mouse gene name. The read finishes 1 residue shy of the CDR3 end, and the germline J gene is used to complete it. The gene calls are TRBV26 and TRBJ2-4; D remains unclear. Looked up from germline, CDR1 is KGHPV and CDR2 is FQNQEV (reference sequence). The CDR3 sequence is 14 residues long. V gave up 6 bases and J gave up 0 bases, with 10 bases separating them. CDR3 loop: CASSRDTSQNTLYF. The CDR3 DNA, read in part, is TGTGCCAGCAGCCGAGACACTAGTCAAAACACCTTGTAC.

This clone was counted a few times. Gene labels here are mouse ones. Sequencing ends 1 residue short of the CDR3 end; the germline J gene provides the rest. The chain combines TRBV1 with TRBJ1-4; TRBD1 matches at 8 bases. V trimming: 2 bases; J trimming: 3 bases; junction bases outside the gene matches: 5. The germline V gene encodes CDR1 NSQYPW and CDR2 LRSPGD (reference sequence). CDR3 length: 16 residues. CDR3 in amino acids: CTCSAQGARANERLFF. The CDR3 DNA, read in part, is TGCACCTGCAGTGCACAGGGGGCAAGGGCCAACGAAAGATTATTT.

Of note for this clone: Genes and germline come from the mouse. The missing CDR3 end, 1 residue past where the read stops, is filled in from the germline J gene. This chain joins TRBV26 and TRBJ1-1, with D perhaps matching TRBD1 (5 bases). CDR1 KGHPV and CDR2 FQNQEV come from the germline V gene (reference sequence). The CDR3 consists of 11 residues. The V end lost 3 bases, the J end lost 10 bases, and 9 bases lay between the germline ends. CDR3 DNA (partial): TGTGCCAGCAGTCTCAAGGGACTAGTCTTC. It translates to CASSLKGLVF. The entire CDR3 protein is CASSLKGLVFF.

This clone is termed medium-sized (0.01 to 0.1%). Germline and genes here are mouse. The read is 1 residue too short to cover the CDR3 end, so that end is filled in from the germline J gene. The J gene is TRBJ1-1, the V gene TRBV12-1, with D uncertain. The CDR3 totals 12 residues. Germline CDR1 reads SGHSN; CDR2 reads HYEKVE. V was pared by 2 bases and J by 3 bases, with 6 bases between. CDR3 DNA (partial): TGTGCCAGCTCTCGCGGGGACACAGAAGTCTTC. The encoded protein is CASSRGDTEVF. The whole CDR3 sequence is CASSRGDTEVFF.

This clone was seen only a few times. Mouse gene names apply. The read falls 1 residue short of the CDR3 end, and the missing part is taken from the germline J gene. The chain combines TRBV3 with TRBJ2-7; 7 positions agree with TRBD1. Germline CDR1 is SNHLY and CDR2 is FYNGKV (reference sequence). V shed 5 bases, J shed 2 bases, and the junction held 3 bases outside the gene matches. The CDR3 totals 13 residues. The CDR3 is CASSTGQPYEQYF. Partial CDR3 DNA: TGTGCCAGCAGCACGGGACAGCCCTATGAACAGTAC.

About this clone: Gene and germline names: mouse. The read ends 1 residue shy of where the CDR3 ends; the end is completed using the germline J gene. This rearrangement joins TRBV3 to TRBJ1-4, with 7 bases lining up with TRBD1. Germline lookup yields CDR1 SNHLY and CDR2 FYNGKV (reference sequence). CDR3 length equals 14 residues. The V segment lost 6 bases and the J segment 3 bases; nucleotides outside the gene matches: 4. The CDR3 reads CASSSGTANERLFF. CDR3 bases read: TGTGCCAGCAGTTCCGGGACAGCCAACGAAAGATTATTT.

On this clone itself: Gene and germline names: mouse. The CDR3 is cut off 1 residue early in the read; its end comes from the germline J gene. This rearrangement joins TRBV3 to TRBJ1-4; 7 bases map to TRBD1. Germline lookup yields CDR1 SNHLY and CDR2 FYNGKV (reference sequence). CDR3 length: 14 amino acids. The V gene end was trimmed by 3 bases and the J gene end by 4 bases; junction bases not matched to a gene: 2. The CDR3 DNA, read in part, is TGTGCCAGCAGCTTGGGACAGTACAACGAAAGATTATTT. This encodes CASSLGQYNERLF. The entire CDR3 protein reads CASSLGQYNERLFF.

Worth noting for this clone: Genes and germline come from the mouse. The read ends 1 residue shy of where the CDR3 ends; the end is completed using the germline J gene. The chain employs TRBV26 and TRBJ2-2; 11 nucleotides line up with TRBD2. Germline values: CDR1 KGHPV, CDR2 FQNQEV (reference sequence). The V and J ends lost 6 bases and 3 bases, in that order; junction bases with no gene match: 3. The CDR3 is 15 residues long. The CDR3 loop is CASSWTGGYTGQLYF. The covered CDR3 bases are TGTGCCAGCAGCTGGACTGGGGGGTACACCGGGCAGCTCTAC.

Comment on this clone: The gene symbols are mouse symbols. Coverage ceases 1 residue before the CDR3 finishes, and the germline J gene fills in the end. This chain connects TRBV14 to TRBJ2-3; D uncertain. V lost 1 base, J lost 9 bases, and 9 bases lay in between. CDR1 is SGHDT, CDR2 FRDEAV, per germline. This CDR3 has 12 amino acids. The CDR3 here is CASSFRGSTLYF. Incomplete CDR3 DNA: TGTGCCAGCAGTTTCCGGGGTAGTACGCTGTAT.

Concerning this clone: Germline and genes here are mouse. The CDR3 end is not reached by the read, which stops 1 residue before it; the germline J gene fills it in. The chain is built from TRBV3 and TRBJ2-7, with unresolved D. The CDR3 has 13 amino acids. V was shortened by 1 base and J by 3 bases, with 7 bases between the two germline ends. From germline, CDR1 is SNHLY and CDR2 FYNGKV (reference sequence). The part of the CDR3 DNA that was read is TGTGCCAGCAGCTTAGATAGGGACTATGAACAGTAC. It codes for CASSLDRDYEQY. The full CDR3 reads CASSLDRDYEQYF. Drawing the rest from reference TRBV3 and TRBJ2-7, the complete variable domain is GPKVLQIPSHQIIDMGQMVTLNCDPVSNHLYFYWYKQILGQQMEFLVNFYNGKVMEKSKLFKDQFSVERPDGSYFTLKIQPTALEDSAVYFCASSLDRDYEQYFGPGTRLTVL.

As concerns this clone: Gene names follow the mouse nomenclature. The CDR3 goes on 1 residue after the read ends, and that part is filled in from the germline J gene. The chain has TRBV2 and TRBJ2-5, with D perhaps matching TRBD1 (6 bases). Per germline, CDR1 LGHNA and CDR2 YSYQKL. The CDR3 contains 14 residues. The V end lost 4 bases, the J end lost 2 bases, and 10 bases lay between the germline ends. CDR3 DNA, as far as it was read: TGTGCCAGCAGCCTCCGGGACATCCAAGACACCCAGTAC. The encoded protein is CASSLRDIQDTQY. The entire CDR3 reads CASSLRDIQDTQYF.

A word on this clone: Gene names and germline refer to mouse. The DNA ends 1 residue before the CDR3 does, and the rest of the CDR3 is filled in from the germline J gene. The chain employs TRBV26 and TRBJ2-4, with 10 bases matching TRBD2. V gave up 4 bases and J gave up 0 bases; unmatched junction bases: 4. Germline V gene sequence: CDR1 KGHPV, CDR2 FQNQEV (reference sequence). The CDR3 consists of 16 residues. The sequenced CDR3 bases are TGTGCCAGCAGTCCGGACTGGGGGAGTAGTCAAAACACCTTGTAC. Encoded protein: CASSPDWGSSQNTLY. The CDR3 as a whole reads CASSPDWGSSQNTLYF.

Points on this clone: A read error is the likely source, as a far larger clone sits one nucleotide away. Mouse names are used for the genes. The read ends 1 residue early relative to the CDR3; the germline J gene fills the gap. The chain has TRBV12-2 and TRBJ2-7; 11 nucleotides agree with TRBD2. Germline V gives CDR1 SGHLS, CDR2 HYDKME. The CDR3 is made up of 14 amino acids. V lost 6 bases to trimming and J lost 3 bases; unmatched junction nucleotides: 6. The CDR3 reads CASSSGLGGYEQYF. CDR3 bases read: TGTGCCAGCAGCTCCGGACTGGGGGGCTATGAACAGTAC.

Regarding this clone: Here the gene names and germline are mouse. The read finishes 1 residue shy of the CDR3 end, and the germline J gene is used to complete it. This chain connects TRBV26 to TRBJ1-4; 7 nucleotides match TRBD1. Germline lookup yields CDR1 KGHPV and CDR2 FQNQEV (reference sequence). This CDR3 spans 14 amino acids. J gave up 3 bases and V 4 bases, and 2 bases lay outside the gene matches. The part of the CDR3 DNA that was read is TGTGCCAGCAGTCCGACAGGGACCAACGAAAGATTATTT. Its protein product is CASSPTGTNERLF. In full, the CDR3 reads CASSPTGTNERLFF.